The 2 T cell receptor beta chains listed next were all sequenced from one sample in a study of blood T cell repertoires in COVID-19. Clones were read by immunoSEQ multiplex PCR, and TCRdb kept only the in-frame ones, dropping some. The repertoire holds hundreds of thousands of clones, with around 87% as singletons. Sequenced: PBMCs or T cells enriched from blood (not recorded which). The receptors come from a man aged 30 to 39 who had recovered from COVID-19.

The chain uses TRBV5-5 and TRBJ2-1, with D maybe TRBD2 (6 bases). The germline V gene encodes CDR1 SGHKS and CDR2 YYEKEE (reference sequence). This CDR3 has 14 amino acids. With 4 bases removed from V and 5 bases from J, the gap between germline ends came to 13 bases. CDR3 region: CASSVSIADNEQFF. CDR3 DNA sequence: TGTGCCAGCAGCGTATCTATAGCGGACAATGAGCAGTTCTTC.

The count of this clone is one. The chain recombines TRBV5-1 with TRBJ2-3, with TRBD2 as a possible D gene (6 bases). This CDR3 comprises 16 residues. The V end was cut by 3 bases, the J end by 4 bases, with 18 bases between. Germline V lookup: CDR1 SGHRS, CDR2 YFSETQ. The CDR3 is CASSSEGTFSPDTQYF. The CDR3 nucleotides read TGCGCCAGCAGCTCGGAAGGGACTTTCTCGCCAGATACGCAGTATTTT. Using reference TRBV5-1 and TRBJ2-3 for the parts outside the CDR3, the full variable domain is KAGVTQTPRYLIKTRGQQVTLSCSPISGHRSVSWYQQTPGQGLQFLFEYFSETQRNKGNFPGRFSGRQFSNSRSEMNVSTLELGDSALYLCASSSEGTFSPDTQYFGPGTRLTVL.